This T cell receptor beta chain was obtained from a study of shared clonotypes between healthy human individuals. In the original processing: ImmunoSEQ supplied junction-only sequences lacking quality scores, so filtering was different. The repertoire was sequenced with immunoSEQ multiplex PCR; TCRdb's copy has only in-frame clones and lacks some. V and J calls plus clone size are reproduced from that table; the DNA served to infer D and trimming. The sample has about 1 million clones, about 84% seen once. J gave up 4 bases and V 6 bases, and 5 bases lay outside the gene matches. Germline assignment: CDR1 MNHEY and CDR2 SVGAGI. This CDR3 has 14 residues. General study results and limits: Non-shared clonotypes displayed generation probabilities falling below those of clonotypes present in all four donors. About 4.5% of naive CD4 clonotypes were common to several donors.

Remarks on this clone: Antigen specificity is unknown.

Adults of Caucasian background living in Nashville, Tennessee made up all donors. J is TRBJ1-1 and V is TRBV6-5, with TRBD1 matching 10 bases. Sequencing was done on a sample of memory CD4+ T cells from PBMCs. Subset defined: CD45RA-negative fraction. The sequence was obtained from a man between 18 and 35 years old in good health. Some clones in this sample may be carry-over from other donors' samples. The CDR3 reads CASRGTGVSTEAFF. CDR3 DNA: TGTGCCAGCAGGGGGACAGGGGTGTCCACTGAAGCTTTCTTT.